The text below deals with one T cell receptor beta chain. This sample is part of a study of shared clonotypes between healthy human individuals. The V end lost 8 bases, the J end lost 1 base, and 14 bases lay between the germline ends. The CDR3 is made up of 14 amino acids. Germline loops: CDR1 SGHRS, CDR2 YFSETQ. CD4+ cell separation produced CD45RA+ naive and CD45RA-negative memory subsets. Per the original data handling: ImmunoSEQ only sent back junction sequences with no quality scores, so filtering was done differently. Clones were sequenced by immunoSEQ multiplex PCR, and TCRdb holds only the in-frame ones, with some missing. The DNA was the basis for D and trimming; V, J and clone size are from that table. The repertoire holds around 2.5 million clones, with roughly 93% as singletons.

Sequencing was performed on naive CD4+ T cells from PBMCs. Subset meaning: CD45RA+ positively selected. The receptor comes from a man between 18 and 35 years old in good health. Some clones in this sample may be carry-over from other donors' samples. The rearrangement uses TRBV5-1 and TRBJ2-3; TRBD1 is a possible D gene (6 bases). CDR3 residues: CASNSNRGTDTQYF. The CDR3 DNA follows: TGCGCCAGTAACTCCAACAGGGGCACAGATACGCAGTATTTT.